The subject of this entry is one T cell receptor (beta chain). CDR3 length equals 14 residues. Germline CDR1 reads ENHRY; CDR2 reads SYGVKD. The sample is drawn from a study of blood T cells in healthy people across ages. Alongside a J-beta primer mix, a sample-barcoded 5' primer served in a second PCR lasting about 7 to 12 cycles. MiXCR was run by TCRdb on the 5' RACE reads, yielding one entry per CDR3 protein. The profile shows 850,000 to 1,000,000 distinct CDR3 sequences, roughly 43% of them singletons. Sequencing used blood. This chain links TRBV10-3 with TRBJ2-4; 10 bases map to TRBD1. The J call may be faulty, since TRBJ2-7 better matches the DNA end. This receptor was identified in a young man in good health. CDR3 sequence reads: CAINAGQGSHEQYF. In DNA, the CDR3 is TGTGCCATCAACGCGGGACAGGGGAGCCACGAGCAGTACTTC.